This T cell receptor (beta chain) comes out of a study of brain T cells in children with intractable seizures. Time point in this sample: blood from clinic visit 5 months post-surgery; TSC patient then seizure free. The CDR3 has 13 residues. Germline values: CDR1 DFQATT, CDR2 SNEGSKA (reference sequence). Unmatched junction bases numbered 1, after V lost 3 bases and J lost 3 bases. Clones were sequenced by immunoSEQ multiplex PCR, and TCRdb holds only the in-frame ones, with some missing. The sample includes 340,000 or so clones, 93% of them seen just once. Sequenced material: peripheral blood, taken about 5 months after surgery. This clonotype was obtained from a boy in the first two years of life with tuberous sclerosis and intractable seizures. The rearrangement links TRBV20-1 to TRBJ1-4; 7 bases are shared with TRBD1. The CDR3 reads CSASGQANEKLFF. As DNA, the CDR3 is TGCAGTGCTAGTGGACAGGCTAATGAAAAACTGTTTTTT.